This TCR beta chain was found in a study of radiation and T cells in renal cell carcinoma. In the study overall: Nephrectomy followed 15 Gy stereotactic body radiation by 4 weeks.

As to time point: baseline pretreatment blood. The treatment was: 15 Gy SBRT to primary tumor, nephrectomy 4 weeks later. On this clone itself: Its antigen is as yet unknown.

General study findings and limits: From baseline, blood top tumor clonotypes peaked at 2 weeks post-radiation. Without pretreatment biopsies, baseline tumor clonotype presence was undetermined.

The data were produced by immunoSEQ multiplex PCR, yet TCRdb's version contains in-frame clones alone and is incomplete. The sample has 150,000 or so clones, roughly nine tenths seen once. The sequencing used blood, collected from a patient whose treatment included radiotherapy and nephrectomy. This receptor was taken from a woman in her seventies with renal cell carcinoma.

The CDR3 loop is CASSQDFGRGASSSTDTQYF. CDR3 in DNA: TGCGCCAGCAGCCAAGATTTCGGGCGGGGGGCGTCCTCTAGCACAGATACGCAGTATTTT. The rearrangement uses TRBV4-3 and TRBJ2-3, with TRBD2 identical over 8 bases. With 0 bases clipped from V and 0 bases from J, the junction kept 14 bases outside the gene matches. CDR1 LGHNA and CDR2 YSLEER come from the germline V gene. The CDR3 is made up of 20 amino acids.